The T cell receptor (beta chain) under discussion was sequenced for a study of CD8 T cells in Susac syndrome. Reverse transcription of about 0.5 to 1 ug RNA was carried out with random hexamers. Amplification of TCR beta CDR3 was carried out by immunoSEQ multiplex PCR, which covered 54 Vbeta and 13 Jbeta segments. One entry per CDR3 protein, called by TCRdb with MiXCR from the immunoSEQ multiplex PCR reads. Counted here are about 60,000 distinct CDR3 sequences, 85% to 95% occurring once; the ten biggest clones make up about 0.21%. V gave up 4 bases and J gave up 3 bases, with 13 bases separating them. Germline loops: CDR1 LNHDA, CDR2 SQIVND (reference sequence). The CDR3 is 14 residues long.

Sequencing was performed on CD8+ T cells from PBMCs. The clonotype comes from a human donor in good health. The gene calls are TRBV19 and TRBJ2-7; D may be TRBD1 (7 bases). The CDR3 nucleotides read TGTGCCAGTAGTAGCGGGACAGCCAGCTACGAGCAGTACTTC. The encoded protein is CASSSGTASYEQYF.